These 32 T cell receptor beta chains originate from one sample sequenced in a study of blood T cell repertoires in COVID-19. Produced via immunoSEQ multiplex PCR; TCRdb's table is partial and in-frame only. Here the sample spans about 200,000 clones, 89% being singletons. Sequenced input: peripheral blood. The receptors shown here come from a man in his 60s who had recovered from COVID-19.

The J gene is TRBJ1-3, the V gene TRBV2, with unresolved D. CDR3 length: 17 residues. The germline V gene has CDR1 SNHLY and CDR2 FYNNEI. The V gene lost 3 bases and the J gene lost 0 bases, with 15 bases spanning the gap. The CDR3, as DNA: TGTGCCAGCAGTGATCGTACAGTCACCAGCTCTGGAAACACCATATATTTT. Translated, it gives CASSDRTVTSSGNTIYF. The full variable domain, in which reference TRBV2 and TRBJ1-3 provide the parts outside the CDR3, is EPEVTQTPSHQVTQMGQEVILRCVPISNHLYFYWYRQILGQKVEFLVSFYNNEISEKSEIFDDQFSVERPDGSNFTLKIRSTKLEDSAMYFCASSDRTVTSSGNTIYFGEGSWLTVV.

The rearrangement uses TRBV7-9 and TRBJ2-5, with TRBD1 identical over 9 bases. J gave up 5 bases and V 6 bases, and 4 bases lay outside the gene matches. Looked up from germline, CDR1 is SEHNR and CDR2 is FQNEAQ (reference sequence). The CDR3 length is 13 residues. Written as DNA, the CDR3 is TGTGCCAGCAGACAGGGGGCAGGGGAGACCCAGTACTTC. Amino acid sequence: CASRQGAGETQYF.

This chain uses TRBV7-2 with TRBJ1-1, with D uncertain. Germline lookup yields CDR1 SGHTA and CDR2 FQGNSA. The CDR3 contains 13 residues. Trimming removed 7 bases at V and 10 bases at J, with 19 bases between. The CDR3 bases are TGTGCCAGCACCGTTGGTAGCGGAAAATTAGCTTTCTTT. Its protein is CASTVGSGKLAFF.

The sample holds one count of this clone. The V call is TRBV19, the J call TRBJ1-1, with D unresolved. V lost 3 bases, J lost 4 bases, and 9 bases lay in between. The CDR3 is made up of 13 amino acids. CDR1 and CDR2 (germline): LNHDA, SQIVND (reference sequence). The CDR3 sequence: CASSIYVSTEAFF. Written as DNA, the CDR3 is TGTGCCAGTAGTATTTATGTGAGCACTGAAGCTTTCTTT.

Only a few counts were recorded for this clone. The V gene is TRBV2, the J gene TRBJ2-7; 9 bases fit TRBD1. The CDR3 sequence is 13 residues long. Trimming at V came to 5 bases and at J to 6 bases, leaving 5 bases not matched to a gene. Germline V CDR1 and CDR2: SNHLY, FYNNEI. The CDR3 DNA follows: TGTGCCAGCAGTACGGACAGGGGAAGCGAGCAGTACTTC. Its translation: CASSTDRGSEQYF.

The chain links TRBV24-1 to TRBJ1-3, with D perhaps matching TRBD1 (5 bases). The germline gives CDR1 KGHDR, CDR2 SFDVKD. V lost 9 bases, J lost 0 bases, and 11 bases lay in between. This CDR3 spans 14 amino acids. CDR3 nucleotide sequence: TGTGCCACCGCACAGGCCGCCTCTGGAAACACCATATATTTT. Translated, it gives CATAQAASGNTIYF.

The rearrangement joins TRBV18 to TRBJ2-5; 13 bases agree with TRBD2. Germline V lookup: CDR1 KGHSH, CDR2 LQKENI. The V gene end was trimmed by 3 bases and the J gene end by 3 bases; junction bases not matched to a gene: 4. This CDR3 comprises 16 residues. The CDR3 DNA reads TGTGCCAGCTCACCGGGACTAGCGGGATTCGAAGAGACCCAGTACTTC. This sequence encodes CASSPGLAGFEETQYF.

In this sample, this clone turned up once. The chain joins TRBV4-3 to TRBJ1-5; 7 positions agree with TRBD1. Germline-derived CDR1 and CDR2 are LGHNA and YSLEER. Unmatched junction bases numbered 4, after V lost 1 base and J lost 7 bases. The CDR3 consists of 14 residues. CDR3: CASSQGTGLQPQHF. For the CDR3, the DNA is TGCGCCAGCAGCCAAGGGACAGGATTGCAGCCCCAGCATTTT.

The chain combines TRBV19 with TRBJ2-1; the match to TRBD2 covers 11 bases. The CDR3 covers 18 residues. Germline-derived CDR1 and CDR2 are LNHDA and SQIVND (reference sequence). Trimming took 3 bases from V and 5 from J; bases not matched to a gene: 12. The DNA for the CDR3 is TGTGCCAGTAGTATGTCGGCTAGCGGGAGGACCAACCACAATGAGCAGTTCTTC. Translated, it gives CASSMSASGRTNHNEQFF.

This clone was observed a single time. The chain recombines TRBV5-8 with TRBJ1-2; 10 nucleotides match TRBD1. CDR3 length: 15 amino acids. Germline V gene lookup returns CDR1 SGHTS and CDR2 YDEGEE. The V segment lost 4 bases and the J segment 6 bases; nucleotides outside the gene matches: 9. The CDR3, as DNA: TGTGCCAGCAGCACCCGGACAGGGGGAAGCGATGGCTACACCTTC. It is translated as CASSTRTGGSDGYTF.

The rearrangement uses TRBV5-6 and TRBJ1-1; D remains ambiguous. This CDR3 has 13 residues. Germline loops: CDR1 SGHDT, CDR2 YYEEEE. Deletions cut 4 bases from V and 5 bases from J, with 12 bases between. CDR3 amino acids: CASSLISVTEAFF. DNA of the CDR3: TGTGCCAGCAGCCTTATATCGGTAACTGAAGCTTTCTTT.

Written as DNA, the CDR3 is TGTGCCAGCAGCGTATTAGGAGGCTATGGCTACACCTTC. It encodes CASSVLGGYGYTF. J is TRBJ1-2 and V is TRBV9; D uncertain. The length of the CDR3 is 13 residues. The germline gives CDR1 SGDLS, CDR2 YYNGEE. V was shortened by 1 base and J by 4 bases, with 8 bases between the two germline ends.

The rearrangement joins TRBV2 to TRBJ2-5; 7 nucleotides align to TRBD1. Losses at the gene ends were 5 bases for V and 5 bases for J; bases not matched to a gene: 11. Germline lookup yields CDR1 SNHLY and CDR2 FYNNEI. The CDR3 has 15 residues. For the CDR3, the DNA is TGTGCCAGCAGTAAGACCCAGGGGGTATACGAGACCCAGTACTTC. Translating gives CASSKTQGVYETQYF.

The V call is TRBV7-9, the J call TRBJ2-3; D call uncertain. The germline CDR1 and CDR2 sequences are SEHNR and FQNEAQ (reference sequence). This CDR3 region has 13 residues. The germline V and J ends were trimmed by 3 bases and 6 bases, with 10 bases remaining between them. CDR3 in amino acids: CASSLAQWDTQYF. The CDR3 bases are TGTGCCAGCAGCTTGGCCCAATGGGATACGCAGTATTTT.

V usage is TRBV6-6 and J usage is TRBJ2-7, with 9 bases that match TRBD1. V lost 5 bases to trimming and J lost 3 bases; unmatched junction nucleotides: 5. In germline, CDR1 is MNHNY, CDR2 SVGAGI (reference sequence). The CDR3 totals 14 residues. CDR3 sequence reads: CASSLGQGHYEQYF. CDR3 in DNA: TGTGCCAGCAGTCTGGGACAGGGACACTACGAGCAGTACTTC.

V is TRBV6-6 and J is TRBJ1-1; possibly TRBD1 for D (5 bases). Between the trimmed V and J ends, which lost 6 bases and 4 bases, there was a span of 12 bases. This CDR3 comprises 13 residues. From germline, CDR1 is MNHNY and CDR2 SVGAGI (reference sequence). In DNA, the CDR3 is TGTGCCAGCAGGACCGCGGGGACCACTGAAGCTTTCTTT. Residues: CASRTAGTTEAFF.

This clone was detected only once. V gene TRBV7-2 combines with J gene TRBJ1-3; 7 bases align to TRBD1. The CDR3 sequence is 16 residues long. CDR1 is SGHTA, CDR2 FQGNSA, per germline. V shed 5 bases and J 0 bases; nucleotides not matched to a gene: 7. The CDR3 sequence: CASSTRDRLSGNTIYF. The CDR3 region has the DNA TGTGCCAGCAGCACCCGGGACAGACTCTCTGGAAACACCATATATTTT.

CDR3 sequence: CASSYPGLGTQYF. The CDR3 DNA sequence: TGTGCCAGCAGTTACCCTGGGCTCGGGACCCAGTACTTC. The rearrangement links TRBV6-5 to TRBJ2-5; D not resolved. The germline V gene has CDR1 MNHEY and CDR2 SVGAGI. The CDR3 loop spans 13 amino acids. The germline V and J ends were trimmed by 2 bases and 7 bases, with 11 bases remaining between them.

This clone was observed a single time. Germline and junction disagree at one end, which may indicate a read error. The V call is TRBV6-1, the J call TRBJ1-5; D is uncertain. The CDR3 is 15 amino acids. The germline gives CDR1 MNHNS, CDR2 SASEGT. The DNA for the CDR3 is TGTGCCAGCAGAGAAGATGGGAGGAACAATCAGCCCCAGCATTTT. It translates to CASREDGRNNQPQHF.

V gene TRBV5-5 combines with J gene TRBJ1-2; D ambiguous. The CDR3 spans 15 residues. Trimming shortened V by 4 bases and J by 2 bases, and 15 bases separated the two germline ends. CDR1 and CDR2 from the germline V gene are SGHKS and YYEKEE (reference sequence). The CDR3 spells CASSLRISGNYGYTF. The CDR3 region has the DNA TGTGCCAGCAGCCTCCGGATTAGCGGGAACTATGGCTACACCTTC.

The rearrangement uses TRBV7-9 and TRBJ2-5; tentatively, D is TRBD2 (5 bases). CDR3 length equals 16 residues. Germline V gene data show CDR1 as SEHNR and CDR2 as FQNEAQ (reference sequence). Deletions cut 3 bases from V and 7 bases from J, with 21 bases between. The CDR3 protein is CASSFELATRVGTQYF. CDR3 DNA: TGTGCCAGCAGCTTCGAGCTAGCCACCCGGGTGGGGACCCAGTACTTC.

The rearrangement joins TRBV6-6 to TRBJ2-7; 8 bases are a match to TRBD1. CDR1 is MNHNY and CDR2 is SVGAGI in the germline V gene (reference sequence). V shed 7 bases, J shed 5 bases, and the junction held 7 bases outside the gene matches. The CDR3 runs 13 residues. This CDR3 reads CASTADRVNEQYF. Here the CDR3 DNA reads TGTGCCAGCACCGCGGACAGGGTCAACGAGCAGTACTTC.

V is TRBV15 and J is TRBJ1-5; tentative D call: TRBD1 (6 bases). Trimming took off 1 base at V and 3 bases at J, with 16 bases between the two ends. CDR1 and CDR2 from the germline V gene are LNHNV and YYDKDF (reference sequence). CDR3 length equals 17 residues. The CDR3 is CATSRVLTDRFNQPQHF. CDR3 in DNA: TGTGCCACCAGCAGAGTCCTAACAGACAGGTTCAATCAGCCCCAGCATTTT.

The V and J genes are TRBV24-1 and TRBJ2-3, with 13 bases identical to TRBD2. J gave up 4 bases and V 4 bases, and 4 bases lay outside the gene matches. The length of the CDR3 is 16 residues. Germline values: CDR1 KGHDR, CDR2 SFDVKD. The CDR3: CATSDPGLAGADTQYF. In DNA form, the CDR3 reads TGTGCCACCAGTGACCCTGGACTAGCGGGAGCAGATACGCAGTATTTT.

A few counts support this clone. The chain is built from TRBV30 and TRBJ1-4, with TRBD1 matching over 7 bases. With V trimmed by 5 bases and J by 7 bases, 7 bases remained unmatched. CDR3 size: 13 residues. Germline V gene sequence: CDR1 GTSNPN, CDR2 SVGIG (reference sequence). For the CDR3, the DNA is TGTGCCTGGGCACAGGGGTTCGGTGAAAAACTGTTTTTT. This sequence encodes CAWAQGFGEKLFF.

The gene calls are TRBV19 and TRBJ1-3, with 11 bases matching TRBD1. The CDR3 runs to 17 residues. Losses at the gene ends were 4 bases for V and 3 bases for J; bases not matched to a gene: 8. Germline assignment: CDR1 LNHDA and CDR2 SQIVND (reference sequence). CDR3: CASSTGTGGNVGNTIYF. For the CDR3, the DNA is TGTGCCAGTAGTACCGGGACAGGGGGTAATGTTGGAAACACCATATATTTT.

This clone was seen a handful of times. This chain connects TRBV5-1 to TRBJ1-4; TRBD1 aligns across 7 bases. CDR1 is SGHRS, CDR2 YFSETQ, per germline. The CDR3 extends over 16 amino acids. The V gene end was trimmed by 4 bases and the J gene end by 0 bases; junction bases not matched to a gene: 6. The CDR3 sequence is CASSKGQSATNEKLFF. The CDR3, as DNA: TGCGCCAGCAGCAAGGGACAGTCTGCAACTAATGAAAAACTGTTTTTT.

J is TRBJ2-7 and V is TRBV20-1; the D gene is possibly TRBD1 (8 bases). In germline, CDR1 is DFQATT, CDR2 SNEGSKA (reference sequence). Between the trimmed V and J ends, which lost 5 bases and 9 bases, there was a span of 14 bases. The CDR3 is 11 residues long. This CDR3 reads CSASYRGGQYF. DNA for the CDR3: TGCAGTGCTTCCTACAGGGGGGGGCAGTACTTC.

This clone was detected once. The rearrangement links TRBV11-1 to TRBJ1-2; D is unresolved. Germline V lookup: CDR1 SGHAT, CDR2 FQDESV (reference sequence). This CDR3 has 14 amino acids. V was trimmed by 4 bases and J by 4 bases, leaving 13 bases between them. The CDR3 DNA sequence: TGTGCCAGCAGCTCCAACCCCAATAGCTATGGCTACACCTTC. Translation gives CASSSNPNSYGYTF.

This clone was observed a single time. V usage is TRBV11-3 and J usage is TRBJ2-7, with a tentative D call TRBD2 (5 bases). Per germline, CDR1 SGHNT and CDR2 YENEEA. The CDR3 totals 13 residues. Trimming stripped 3 bases from V and 7 bases from J, with 13 bases between. The CDR3, as DNA: TGTGCCAGCAGCTTGGACGGGGTCGGGGAGCAGTACTTC. This translates into CASSLDGVGEQYF. Full variable domain (missing parts from reference TRBV11-3 and TRBJ2-7): EAGVVQSPRYKIIEKKQPVAFWCNPISGHNTLYWYLQNLGQGPELLIRYENEEAVDDSQLPKDRFSAERLKGVDSTLKIQPAELGDSAVYLCASSLDGVGEQYFGPGTRLTVT.

This sequence joins TRBV6-4 and TRBJ2-1; D uncertain. This CDR3 region has 13 residues. Trimming left V 2 bases short and J 8 bases short, with 10 bases between. Germline V CDR1 and CDR2: MRHNA, SNTAGT. The CDR3 bases are TGTGCCAGCAGTGACACGGTGTCGGATGAGCAGTTCTTC. This sequence encodes CASSDTVSDEQFF.

This chain uses TRBV24-1 with TRBJ2-5, with 8 positions matching TRBD1. The CDR3 length is 15 residues. V shed 5 bases and J 2 bases; nucleotides not matched to a gene: 6. From germline, CDR1 is KGHDR and CDR2 SFDVKD. CDR3 protein: CATSVKDREQETQYF. The CDR3 DNA is TGTGCCACCAGTGTTAAGGACAGGGAACAAGAGACCCAGTACTTC.